The 3 T cell receptor beta chains below were found in one sample sequenced in a study of blood T cell repertoires in COVID-19. Here immunoSEQ multiplex PCR was the method, and the copy in TCRdb shows in-frame clones only, minus some. The sample records some 100,000 clones, around four fifths being singletons. Sample: peripheral blood. The source is a man between 65 and 79 years old with active or convalescent COVID-19.

V usage is TRBV7-3 and J usage is TRBJ1-1; 9 bases line up with TRBD1. This CDR3 has 14 residues. Unmatched junction bases numbered 5, after V lost 5 bases and J lost 4 bases. Germline loops: CDR1 SGHTA, CDR2 FQGTGA. The CDR3 loop is CASSPGTGSTEAFF. CDR3 in DNA: TGTGCCAGCAGCCCAGGGACAGGGAGCACTGAAGCTTTCTTT.

The J gene is TRBJ2-6, the V gene TRBV5-1; 7 bases match TRBD1. This CDR3 contains 16 residues. Germline V gene sequence: CDR1 SGHRS, CDR2 YFSETQ. V dropped 1 base and J dropped 4; count of bases not matched to a gene: 5. CDR3 sequence (DNA): TGCGCCAGCAGCTTGACGAGGGGGCTCGGGGCCAACGTCCTGACTTTC. This gives the protein CASSLTRGLGANVLTF.

The genes are TRBV19 and TRBJ1-1; TRBD1 agrees at 7 bases. Germline CDR1 and CDR2: LNHDA and SQIVND (reference sequence). The CDR3 is 13 amino acids. Trimming took 6 bases from V and 4 from J; bases not matched to a gene: 5. CDR3 residues: CASSEGAVTEAFF. The DNA for the CDR3 is TGTGCCAGTAGCGAGGGGGCGGTCACTGAAGCTTTCTTT.